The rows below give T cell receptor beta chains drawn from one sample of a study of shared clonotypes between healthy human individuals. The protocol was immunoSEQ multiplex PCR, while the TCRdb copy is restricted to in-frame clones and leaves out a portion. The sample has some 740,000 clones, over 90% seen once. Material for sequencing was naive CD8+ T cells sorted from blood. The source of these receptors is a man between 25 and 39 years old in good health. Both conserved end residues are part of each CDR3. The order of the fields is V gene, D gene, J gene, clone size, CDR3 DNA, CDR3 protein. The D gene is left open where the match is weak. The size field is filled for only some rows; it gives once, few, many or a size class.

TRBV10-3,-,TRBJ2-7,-,TGTGCCATCAGCCATCCTTCCACCCGGGCCGGCGTCACGCGGTACGAGCAGTACTTC,CAISHPSTRAGVTRYEQYF
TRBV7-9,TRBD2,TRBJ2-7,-,TGTGCCAGCAGCCAGACTAGCGGCGCTCACGGCGAGCAGTACTTC,CASSQTSGAHGEQYF
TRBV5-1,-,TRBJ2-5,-,TGCGCCAGCAGCTTGCGGGGGAAAGAGACCCAGTACTTC,CASSLRGKETQYF
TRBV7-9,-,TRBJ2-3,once,TGTGCCAGCAGCTTAGAGGGGGGCACAGATACGCAGTATTTT,CASSLEGGTDTQYF
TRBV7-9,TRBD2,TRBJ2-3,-,TGTGCCAGCAGCTTAGCCCCTCTAGCGGATACAGATACGCAGTATTTT,CASSLAPLADTDTQYF
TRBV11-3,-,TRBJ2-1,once,TGTGCCAGCAGCTTGGCGGGGACCAGCTCCTACAATGAGCAGTTCTTC,CASSLAGTSSYNEQFF
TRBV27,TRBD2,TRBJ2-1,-,TGTGCCAGCAGTCTCAGCGGGACCTACAATGAGCAGTTCTTC,CASSLSGTYNEQFF
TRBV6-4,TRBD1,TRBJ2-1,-,TGTGCCAGCAGTGGCGACAGGGGAAGAAATGAGCAGTTCTTC,CASSGDRGRNEQFF
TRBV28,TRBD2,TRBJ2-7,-,TGTGCCAGCAGTGAGGGACTAGCGCGTACTTACGAGCAGTACTTC,CASSEGLARTYEQYF
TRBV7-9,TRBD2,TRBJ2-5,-,TGTGCCAGCAGCTTGCCCCGCGGGACTAGCGGGAAAGAGACCCAGTACTTC,CASSLPRGTSGKETQYF
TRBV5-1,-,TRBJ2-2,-,TGCGCCAGCAGCTTGGCCGACGGAGGCGGGGAGCTGTTTTTT,CASSLADGGGELFF
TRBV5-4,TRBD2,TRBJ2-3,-,TGTGCCAGCAGCCTCGAGACTAGCTCGGGCACAGATACGCAGTATTTT,CASSLETSSGTDTQYF
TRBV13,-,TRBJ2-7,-,TGTGCCAGCAGCCGGGACCCCTACGAGCAGTACTTC,CASSRDPYEQYF
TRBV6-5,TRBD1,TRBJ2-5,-,TGTGCCAGCAGACTCTTTGGGACAGTTAAAGAGACCCAGTACTTC,CASRLFGTVKETQYF
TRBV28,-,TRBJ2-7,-,TGTGCCAGCAGCTGGGCCCTCGGCTCCTACGAGCAGTACTTC,CASSWALGSYEQYF
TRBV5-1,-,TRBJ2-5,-,TGCGCCAGCAGCTTGGCGGGAAGCGAAGAGACCCAGTACTTC,CASSLAGSEETQYF
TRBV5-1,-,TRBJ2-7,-,TGCGCCAGCAGCTCCGACAGAAACTACGAGCAGTACTTC,CASSSDRNYEQYF
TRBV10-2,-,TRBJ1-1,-,TGCGCCAGCAGTGAGGGGGTGAGAATGAACACTGAAGCTTTCTTT,CASSEGVRMNTEAFF
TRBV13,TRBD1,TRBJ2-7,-,TGTGCCAGCAGCCCCGCGGACATCGGGACAGGCGCCTACGAGCAGTACTTC,CASSPADIGTGAYEQYF
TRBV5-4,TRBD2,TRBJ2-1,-,TGTGCCAGCAGCCGTACGGGACTAGCGGGAGACTCCTACAATGAGCAGTTCTTC,CASSRTGLAGDSYNEQFF
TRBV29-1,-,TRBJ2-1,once,TGCAGCGTTGAAACGACTAGATCCTATGAGCAGTTCTTC,CSVETTRSYEQFF
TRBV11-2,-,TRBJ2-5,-,TGTGCCAGCAGCCGATTTGGGGAGGAGACCCAGTACTTC,CASSRFGEETQYF
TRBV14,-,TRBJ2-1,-,TGTGCCAGCAGCTCTTACAGGAGCTCCTACAATGAGCAGTTCTTC,CASSSYRSSYNEQFF
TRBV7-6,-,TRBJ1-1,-,TGTGCCAGCAGCCCGCCAACCGGTTGGGACACTGAAGCTTTCTTT,CASSPPTGWDTEAFF
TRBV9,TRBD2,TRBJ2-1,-,TGTGCCAGCAGCGTTGGGGGACTAGCGGTCTACAATGAGCAGTTCTTC,CASSVGGLAVYNEQFF
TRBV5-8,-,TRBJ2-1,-,TGTAAATGCCCTAGCTCCTACAATGAGCAGTTCTTC,CKCPSSYNEQFF
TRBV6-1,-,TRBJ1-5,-,TGTGCCAGCAGAACACAGCTTAGCAATCAGCCCCAGCATTTT,CASRTQLSNQPQHF
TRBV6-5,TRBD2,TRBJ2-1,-,TGTGCCAGCAGTTACAAGGCGGGAGGATACAATGAGCAGTTCTTC,CASSYKAGGYNEQFF
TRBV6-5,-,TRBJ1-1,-,TGTGCCAGCAGTCAGGGAACTCCCTCCACTGAAGCTTTCTTT,CASSQGTPSTEAFF
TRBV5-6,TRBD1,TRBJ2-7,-,TGTGCCAGCACCGAAAGCGGACAGGACGCATCCTACGAGCAGTACTTC,CASTESGQDASYEQYF
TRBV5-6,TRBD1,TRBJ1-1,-,TGTGCCAGCAGCTTGGCCGGAGGGGGCCTGATGAACACTGAAGCTTTCTTT,CASSLAGGGLMNTEAFF
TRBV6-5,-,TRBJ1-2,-,TGTGCCAGCAGTTACTCGGGGGGAACCAACTATGGCTACACCTTC,CASSYSGGTNYGYTF
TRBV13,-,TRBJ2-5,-,TGTGCCAGCAGCTTAGGTCAGAACCAAGAGACCCAGTACTTC,CASSLGQNQETQYF
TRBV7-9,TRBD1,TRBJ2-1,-,TGTGCCAGCAGCTTGGGGACAGGAAACAATGAGCAGTTCTTC,CASSLGTGNNEQFF
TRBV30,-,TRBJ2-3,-,TGTGCCTGGAGTGACAGCGCCTACACAGATACGCAGTATTTT,CAWSDSAYTDTQYF
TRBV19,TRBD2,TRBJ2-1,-,TGTGCCAGTAGTATCACTAGCGGGAGCATCGGTGAGCAGTTCTTC,CASSITSGSIGEQFF
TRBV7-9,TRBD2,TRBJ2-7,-,TGTGCCAGCAGCTTTCGACTAGCGGGAGGACAAGCGGAGCAGTACTTC,CASSFRLAGGQAEQYF
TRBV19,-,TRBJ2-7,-,TGTGCCAGTAGTGCCGGGACACCGTCCTACGAGCAGTACTTC,CASSAGTPSYEQYF
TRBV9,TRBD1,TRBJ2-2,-,TGTGCCAGCAGCGCCCGGACAGGGAACACCGGGGAGCTGTTTTTT,CASSARTGNTGELFF
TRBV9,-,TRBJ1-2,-,TGTGCCAGCAGGGGGGTTGGCTACACCTTC,CASRGVGYTF
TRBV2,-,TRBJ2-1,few,TGTGCCAGCATAGGAAATGAGCAGTTCTTC,CASIGNEQFF
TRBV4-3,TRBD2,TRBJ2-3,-,TGCGCCAGCAGCCCGTCGCGGGGGGGCACAGATACGCAGTATTTT,CASSPSRGGTDTQYF
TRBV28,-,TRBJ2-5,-,TGTGCCAGCAGCCTATTCGGGAGTGGCGAGACCCAGTACTTC,CASSLFGSGETQYF
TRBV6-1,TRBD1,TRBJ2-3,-,TGTGCCAGCAAACAGGGGGAGGTTGGCACAGATACGCAGTATTTT,CASKQGEVGTDTQYF
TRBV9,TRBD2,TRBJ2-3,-,TGTGCCAGCAGCCTCCCCGCCGGGACTAGCGGGATGGGCACAGATACGCAGTATTTT,CASSLPAGTSGMGTDTQYF
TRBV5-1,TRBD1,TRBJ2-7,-,TGCGCCAGCAGCTTGGCACAGGGGGGAACCTACGAGCAGTACTTC,CASSLAQGGTYEQYF
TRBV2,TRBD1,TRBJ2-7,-,TGTGCCACCATCTCCGGGACAGGCTCCTACGAGCAGTACTTC,CATISGTGSYEQYF
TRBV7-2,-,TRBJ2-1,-,TGTGCCAGCAGCTTAGATCTTACCCGGCCAACCAATGAGCAGTTCTTC,CASSLDLTRPTNEQFF
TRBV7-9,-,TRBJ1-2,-,TGTGCCAGCAGCTCAGGACCGCCGGGACGCCACTATGGCTACACCTTC,CASSSGPPGRHYGYTF
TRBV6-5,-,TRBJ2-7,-,TGTGCCAGCAGTCCAGCTTTCGGGGATACCTACGAGCAGTACTTC,CASSPAFGDTYEQYF
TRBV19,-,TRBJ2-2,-,TGTGCCAGTACCCACCGGGGGACAGATTACACCGGGGAGCTGTTTTTT,CASTHRGTDYTGELFF
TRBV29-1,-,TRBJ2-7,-,TGCAGCGTAACACAGGGGGGGCCCTACGAGCAGTACTTC,CSVTQGGPYEQYF
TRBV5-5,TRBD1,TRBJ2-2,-,TGTGCCAGCAGCCGATTGACAGGGACCGGGGAGCTGTTTTTT,CASSRLTGTGELFF
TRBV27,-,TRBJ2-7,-,TGTGCCAGCAGTCCCCCCTCAGCAACTAGACCGATCTACGAGCAGTACTTC,CASSPPSATRPIYEQYF
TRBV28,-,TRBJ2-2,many,TGTGCCAGCAGTGGGGGAATGGCAGCCTACGGGGAGCTGTTTTTT,CASSGGMAAYGELFF